The entry that follows covers one T cell receptor (beta chain) sequence. Its antigen target is currently unknown. Within one base of it there is no much larger clone, and no base qualities were kept. This specimen comes from a study of blood T cell repertoires in COVID-19 (TCRdb year 2020). Study-level background: Samples from collaborators originated in the United States, Italy and Spain and spanned both the acute and convalescent phases of COVID-19. The prospective study material was composed of cDNA or gDNA derived from T cells, B-cell-depleted T cells, or PBMCs. The dataset comprised deeply sampled blood TCRbeta repertoires from subjects exposed to, actively infected with, or recovered from COVID-19. The repertoires were released in a freely available public database meant as a resource for research on the immune response to SARS-CoV-2. Samples came from the ongoing ImmuneRACE study (first 160 participants) plus 1,254 subjects from 6 global collaborators. Nearly every sample came with metadata listing a de-identified subject ID, COVID-19 status, age in years and sex. HLA class I and class II types, where available, came from metadata supplied by the sample provider rather than from assay-based typing.

Beyond this particular receptor, the publication reports: The amount of clinical and demographic metadata varied by source and participant and was provided uncurated.

The immunoSEQ Assay, a bias-controlled multiplex PCR, was used to amplify TCRbeta CDR3 regions from genomic DNA. The source study handled its data this way. The number of nucleated cells in each sample was estimated from the amplification of reference gene primers within the assay. Sequence reads were collapsed and filtered to measure the absolute abundance of every unique TCRbeta CDR3 rearrangement. For each sample, productive Simpson clonality was calculated as the square root of Simpson's diversity index across productive rearrangements. Not all clones reach the TCRdb copy of this immuneACCESS table, which keeps in-frame sequences only. Checked studies attribute under half of the gap to unresolved V genes and leave the rest unexplained. D and trimming come from the DNA, and the V and J calls and clone size come from that table. The sample records 63,000 or so clones, 70% to 85% of which are singletons. About 15% of the sample is in the top ten clones.

The collaborating institutions used their own protocols to collect whole blood in K2EDTA tubes. For TCRbeta analysis, collaborators shipped samples as frozen whole blood, isolated PBMCs, or DNA extracted from either of those sample types. The CDR3 covers 13 residues, taking in both the cysteine and the phenylalanine. Just the 39-base CDR3 DNA is kept, in frame starting at base 1. V loses 5 bases at its end and J loses 7 bases; junction bases beyond the gene matches: 5. CDR1 and CDR2 were assigned from the germline V gene as MNHEY and SVGAGI. Sequences were obtained from peripheral blood. The receptor was isolated from an elderly man with active COVID-19. The V and J segments used are TRBV6-5 and TRBJ2-4; TRBD1 aligns with 7 central bases. The bases are TGTGCCAGCAGTACCGACAGGGTTAACATTCAGTACTTC. Its protein reads: CASSTDRVNIQYF.